This record looks at one T cell receptor beta chain sequence and its context. As yet, its antigen is unknown. V lost 5 bases to trimming and J lost 8 bases; unmatched junction nucleotides: 11. Germline CDR1 is MNHEY and CDR2 is SVGAGI. This CDR3 contains 15 residues. These data belong to a study of cytomegalovirus exposure and HLA in healthy donors. Study observations and caveats: The study listed roughly 160 cytomegalovirus-associated TCR beta chains. Productive rates of about 90% or about 30% were seen for most TCR beta V segments in an earlier analysis.

PCR was performed using 60 Vbeta and 13 Jbeta primers. Assay: immunoSEQ multiplex PCR; the TCRdb copy retains only in-frame clones and omits some. The listing contains about 50,000 clones. The TCR was taken from a woman aged 60 to 75 in good health and CMV-seropositive. The sequenced material came from PBMCs. The rearrangement links TRBV6-5 to TRBJ2-3, with 9 bases matching TRBD1. CDR3 in DNA: TGTGCCAGCAGTGGGGACAGGGCTTGGGTAGGTACGCAGTATTTT. This gives the protein CASSGDRAWVGTQYF.